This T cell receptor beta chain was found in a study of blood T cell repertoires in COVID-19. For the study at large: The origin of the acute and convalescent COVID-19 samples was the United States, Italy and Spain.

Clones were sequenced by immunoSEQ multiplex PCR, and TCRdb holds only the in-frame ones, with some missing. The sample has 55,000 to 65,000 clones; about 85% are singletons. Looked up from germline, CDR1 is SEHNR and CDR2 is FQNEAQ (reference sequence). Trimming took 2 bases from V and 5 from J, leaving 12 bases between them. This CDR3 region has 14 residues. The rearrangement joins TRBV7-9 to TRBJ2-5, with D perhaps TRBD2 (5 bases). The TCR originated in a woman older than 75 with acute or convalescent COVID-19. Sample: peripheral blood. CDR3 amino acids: CASSLLRGVETQYF. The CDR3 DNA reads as TGTGCCAGCAGCTTACTCCGGGGTGTGGAGACCCAGTACTTC.